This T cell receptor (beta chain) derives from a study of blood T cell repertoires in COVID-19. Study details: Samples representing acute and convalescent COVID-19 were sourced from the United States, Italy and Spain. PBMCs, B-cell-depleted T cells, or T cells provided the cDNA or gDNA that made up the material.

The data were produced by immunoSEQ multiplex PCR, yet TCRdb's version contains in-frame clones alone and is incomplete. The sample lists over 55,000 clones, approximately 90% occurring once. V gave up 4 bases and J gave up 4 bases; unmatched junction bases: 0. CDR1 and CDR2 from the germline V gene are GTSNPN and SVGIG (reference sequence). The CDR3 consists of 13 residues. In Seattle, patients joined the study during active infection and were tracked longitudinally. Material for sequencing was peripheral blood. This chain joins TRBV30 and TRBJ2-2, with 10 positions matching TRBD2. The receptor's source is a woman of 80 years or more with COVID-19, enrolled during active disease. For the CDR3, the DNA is TGTGCCTGGACTAGCGGGGGCACCGGGGAGCTGTTTTTT. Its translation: CAWTSGGTGELFF.